The source of this T cell receptor beta chain is a study of shared clonotypes between healthy human individuals. Germline assignment: CDR1 KGHSH and CDR2 LQKENI. V was cut by 2 bases and J by 4 bases, with 11 bases left in between. The CDR3 covers 14 residues. Assay execution took place at the deep level. Libraries were prepared by immunoSEQ multiplex PCR; TCRdb keeps only in-frame clonotypes and omits some of them. The table records a few million clones, around nine tenths of them present only once. The chain links TRBV18 to TRBJ2-5, with D possibly being TRBD1 or TRBD2 (5 bases each). Sequencing input: naive CD4+ T cells sorted from blood. Subset reported: CD45RA+ positively selected. The sequence was collected from a man between 18 and 29 years old in good health. For the CDR3, the DNA is TGTGCCAGCTCACCAATGGGGGTCCGAGAGACCCAGTACTTC. Translation: CASSPMGVRETQYF. The whole variable domain, remainder taken from reference TRBV18 and TRBJ2-5, is NAGVMQNPRHLVRRRGQEARLRCSPMKGHSHVYWYRQLPEEGLKFMVYLQKENIIDESGMPKERFSAEFPKEGPSILRIQQVVRGDSAAYFCASSPMGVRETQYFGPGTRLLVL.